This TCR beta chain was captured in a study of T cell changes during pregnancy in multiple sclerosis. Method: immunoSEQ multiplex PCR; TCRdb's copy keeps in-frame clones and lacks some. This table holds tens of thousands of clones, 88% found once. V lost 0 bases to trimming and J lost 3 bases, with 14 bases between them. Germline loops: CDR1 SEHNR, CDR2 FQNEAQ (reference sequence). CDR3 length: 16 amino acids. The V call is TRBV7-9, the J call TRBJ1-2, with D possibly TRBD1 on 6 matching bases. The source was CD8+ T cells from peripheral blood mononuclear cells, collected after pregnancy. The sequence came from a female donor in good health, enrolled as a control in a pregnancy study. The CDR3 is CASSLALEGGDYGYTF. In DNA form, the CDR3 reads TGTGCCAGCAGCTTAGCGCTAGAGGGGGGGGACTATGGCTACACCTTC.